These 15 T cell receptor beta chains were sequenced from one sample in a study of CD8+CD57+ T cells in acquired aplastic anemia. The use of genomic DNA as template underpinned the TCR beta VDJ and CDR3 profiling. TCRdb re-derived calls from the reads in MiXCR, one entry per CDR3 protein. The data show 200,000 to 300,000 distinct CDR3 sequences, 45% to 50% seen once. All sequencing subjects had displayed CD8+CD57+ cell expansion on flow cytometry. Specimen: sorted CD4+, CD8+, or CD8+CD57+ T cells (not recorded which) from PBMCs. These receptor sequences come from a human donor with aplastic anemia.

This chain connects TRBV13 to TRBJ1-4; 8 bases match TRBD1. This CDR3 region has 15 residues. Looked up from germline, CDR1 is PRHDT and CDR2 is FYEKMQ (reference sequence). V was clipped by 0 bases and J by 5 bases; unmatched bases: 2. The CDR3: CASSLGRGQNEKLFF. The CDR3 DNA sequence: TGTGCCAGCAGCTTAGGCAGGGGGCAAAATGAAAAACTGTTTTTT.

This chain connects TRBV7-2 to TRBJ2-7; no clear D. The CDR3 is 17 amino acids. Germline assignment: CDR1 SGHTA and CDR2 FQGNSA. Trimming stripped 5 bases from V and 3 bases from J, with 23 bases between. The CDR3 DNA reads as TGTGCCAGCAGCCAAGATCTTGGGGTTGGCAGAAACTACGAGCAGTACTTC. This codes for CASSQDLGVGRNYEQYF. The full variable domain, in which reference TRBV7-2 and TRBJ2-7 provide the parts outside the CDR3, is GAGVSQSPSNKVTEKGKDVELRCDPISGHTALYWYRQSLGQGLEFLIYFQGNSAPDKSGLPSDRFSAERTGGSVSTLTIQRTQQEDSAVYLCASSQDLGVGRNYEQYFGPGTRLTVT.

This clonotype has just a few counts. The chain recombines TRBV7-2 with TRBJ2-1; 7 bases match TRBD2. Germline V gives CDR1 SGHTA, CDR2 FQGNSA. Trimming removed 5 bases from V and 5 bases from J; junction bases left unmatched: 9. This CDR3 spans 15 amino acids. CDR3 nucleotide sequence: TGTGCCAGCAGCCCCGGAGCTAGCGGACACAATGAGCAGTTCTTC. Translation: CASSPGASGHNEQFF.

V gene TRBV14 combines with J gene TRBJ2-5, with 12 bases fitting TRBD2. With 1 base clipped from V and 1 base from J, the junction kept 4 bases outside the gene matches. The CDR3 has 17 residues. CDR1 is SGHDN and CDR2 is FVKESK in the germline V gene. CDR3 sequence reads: CASSQGLAGAPQETQYF. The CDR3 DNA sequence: TGTGCCAGCAGCCAAGGACTAGCGGGGGCGCCCCAAGAGACCCAGTACTTC.

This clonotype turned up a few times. DNA of the CDR3: TGTGCCAGCAGTTTAGAGGGACTCTATGGCTACACCTTC. As protein: CASSLEGLYGYTF. This rearrangement joins TRBV12-3 or TRBV12-4 to TRBJ1-2; D might be TRBD1 (5 bases). V lost 1 base and J 4 bases, leaving 7 bases between the germline ends. CDR3 size: 13 residues.

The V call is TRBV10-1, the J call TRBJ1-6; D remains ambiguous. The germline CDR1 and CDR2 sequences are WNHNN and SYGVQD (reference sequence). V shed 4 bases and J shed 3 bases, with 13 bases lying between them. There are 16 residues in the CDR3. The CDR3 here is CASSVTADRYNSPLHF. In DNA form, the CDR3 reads TGCGCCAGCAGTGTTACGGCAGACCGCTATAATTCACCCCTCCACTTT.

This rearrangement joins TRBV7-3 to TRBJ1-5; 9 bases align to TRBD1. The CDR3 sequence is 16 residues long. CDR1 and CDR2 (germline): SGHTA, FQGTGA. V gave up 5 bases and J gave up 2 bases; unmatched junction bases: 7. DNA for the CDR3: TGTGCCAGCAGCCCGCGGACAGGGGAAGGCAATCAGCCCCAGCATTTT. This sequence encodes CASSPRTGEGNQPQHF.

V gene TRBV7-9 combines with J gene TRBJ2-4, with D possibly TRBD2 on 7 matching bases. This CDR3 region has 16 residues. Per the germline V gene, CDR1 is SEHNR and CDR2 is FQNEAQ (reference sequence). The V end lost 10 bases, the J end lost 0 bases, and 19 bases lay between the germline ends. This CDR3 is CATWREGGPAKNIQYF. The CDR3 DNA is TGTGCCACCTGGAGGGAGGGGGGACCAGCCAAAAACATTCAGTACTTC.

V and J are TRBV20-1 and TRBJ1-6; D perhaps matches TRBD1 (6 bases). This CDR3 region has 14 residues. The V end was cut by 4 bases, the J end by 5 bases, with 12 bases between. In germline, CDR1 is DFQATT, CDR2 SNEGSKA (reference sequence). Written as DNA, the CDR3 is TGCAGTGCTACTCAGACAGGAAATAATTCACCCCTCCACTTT. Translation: CSATQTGNNSPLHF.

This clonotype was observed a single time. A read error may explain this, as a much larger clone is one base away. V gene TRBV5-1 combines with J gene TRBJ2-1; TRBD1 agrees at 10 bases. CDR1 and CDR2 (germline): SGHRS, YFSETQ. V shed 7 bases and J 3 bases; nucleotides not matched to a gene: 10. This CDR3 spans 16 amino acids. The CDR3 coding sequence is TGCGCCAGCGGCCCCACCGGGACAGGGGTCTACAATGAGCAGTTCTTC. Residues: CASGPTGTGVYNEQFF.

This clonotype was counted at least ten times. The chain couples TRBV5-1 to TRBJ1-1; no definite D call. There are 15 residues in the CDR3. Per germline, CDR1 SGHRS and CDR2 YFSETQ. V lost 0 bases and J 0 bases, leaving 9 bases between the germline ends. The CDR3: CASSLDLGVNTEAFF. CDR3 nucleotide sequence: TGCGCCAGCAGCTTGGATTTGGGTGTGAACACTGAAGCTTTCTTT.

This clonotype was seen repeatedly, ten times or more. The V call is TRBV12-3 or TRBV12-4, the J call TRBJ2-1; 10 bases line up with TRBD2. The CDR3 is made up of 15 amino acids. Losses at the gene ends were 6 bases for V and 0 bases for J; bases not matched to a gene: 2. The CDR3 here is CASSSGRGSYNEQFF. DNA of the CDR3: TGTGCCAGCAGCAGCGGGAGGGGCTCCTACAATGAGCAGTTCTTC.

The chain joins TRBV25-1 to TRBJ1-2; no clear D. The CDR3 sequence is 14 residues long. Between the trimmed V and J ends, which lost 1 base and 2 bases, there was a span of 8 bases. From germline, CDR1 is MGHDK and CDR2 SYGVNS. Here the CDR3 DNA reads TGTGCCAGCAGTGAATGGAGGCCGAACTATGGCTACACCTTC. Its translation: CASSEWRPNYGYTF.

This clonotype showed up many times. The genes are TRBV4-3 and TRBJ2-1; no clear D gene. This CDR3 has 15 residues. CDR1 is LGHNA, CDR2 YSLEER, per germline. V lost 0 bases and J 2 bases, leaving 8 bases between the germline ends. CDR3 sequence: CASSQEDSTYNEQFF. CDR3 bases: TGCGCCAGCAGCCAAGAAGACTCAACCTACAATGAGCAGTTCTTC.

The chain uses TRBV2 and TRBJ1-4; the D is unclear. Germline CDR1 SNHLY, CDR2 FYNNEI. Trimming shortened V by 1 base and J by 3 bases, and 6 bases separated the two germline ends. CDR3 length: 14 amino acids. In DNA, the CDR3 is TGTGCCAGCAGTGAAGGTCCCGCTAATGAAAAACTGTTTTTT. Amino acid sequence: CASSEGPANEKLFF.